A single sample gave rise to the 9 T cell receptor beta chains below, sequenced in a study of CD8 T cells in Susac syndrome. After extraction with the RNeasy kit, about 0.45 to 1 ug of the RNA was reverse transcribed using random hexamers. TCRdb reprocessed the immunoSEQ multiplex PCR reads via MiXCR and lists one record per CDR3 protein. The sample lists some 300,000 distinct CDR3 sequences, roughly 85% occurring once. Sequencing was done on a sample of CD8+ T cells from PBMCs. The source is a human donor with multiple sclerosis.

The chain carries TRBV27 and TRBJ2-1; TRBD2 aligns across 7 bases. The V and J ends lost 5 bases and 4 bases, in that order; junction bases with no gene match: 14. The CDR3 runs 17 residues. CDR1 MNHEY and CDR2 SMNVEV come from the germline V gene (reference sequence). The CDR3 region has the DNA TGTGCCAGCAGTCCAAGCTCCGGGACTATCTATTACAATGAGCAGTTCTTC. It specifies CASSPSSGTIYYNEQFF.

The V gene is TRBV4-1, the J gene TRBJ2-1; perhaps D is TRBD1 or TRBD2 (6 bases each). Trimming took 2 bases from V and 3 from J, leaving 23 bases between them. Germline V CDR1 and CDR2: MGHRA, YSYEKL. This CDR3 comprises 19 residues. This CDR3 reads CASSQTWGAYTGVYNEQFF. The CDR3 nucleotides are TGCGCCAGCAGCCAAACATGGGGGGCCTACACAGGAGTCTACAATGAGCAGTTCTTC.

This clonotype has only one observation. The chain has TRBV6-5 and TRBJ2-2; D call uncertain. V was pared by 0 bases and J by 4 bases, with 3 bases between. This CDR3 region has 13 residues. CDR1 and CDR2 from the germline V gene are MNHEY and SVGAGI. The CDR3 loop reads CASSYSPTGELFF. For the CDR3, the DNA is TGTGCCAGCAGTTACTCGCCCACCGGGGAGCTGTTTTTT.

The chain joins TRBV5-1 to TRBJ1-2; D not certain. The germline V gene encodes CDR1 SGHRS and CDR2 YFSETQ. The V end was cut by 2 bases, the J end by 2 bases, with 13 bases between. The CDR3 contains 15 residues. In nucleotides, the CDR3 is TGCGCCAGCAGCTTTACGTCATCGACGAACTATGGCTACACCTTC. It encodes CASSFTSSTNYGYTF.

The chain combines TRBV20-1 with TRBJ2-7, with 7 bases matching TRBD2. This CDR3 has 15 amino acids. CDR1 and CDR2 (germline): DFQATT, SNEGSKA (reference sequence). Trimming cost V 5 bases and J 0 bases; bases outside gene matches: 10. This CDR3 is CSAHHAAGPSYEQYF. The CDR3 nucleotides read TGCAGTGCTCACCACGCAGCGGGACCCTCCTACGAGCAGTACTTC.

V gene TRBV27 combines with J gene TRBJ1-1; TRBD1 matches at 10 bases. Germline CDR1 MNHEY, CDR2 SMNVEV (reference sequence). With V trimmed by 5 bases and J by 5 bases, 5 bases remained unmatched. The CDR3 covers 14 residues. The CDR3 sequence: CASSVTGGATEAFF. CDR3 sequence (DNA): TGTGCCAGCAGTGTGACAGGGGGCGCGACTGAAGCTTTCTTT.

The chain joins TRBV4-2 to TRBJ1-2, with TRBD1 matching 8 bases. Germline trimming cut 0 bases from V and 5 bases from J; bases unmatched to any gene: 5. Germline CDR1 reads LGHNA; CDR2 reads YNFKEQ. The CDR3 contains 15 residues. CDR3 residues: CASSQEVNRGYGYTF. The CDR3 DNA is TGTGCCAGCAGCCAAGAGGTTAACAGGGGGTATGGCTACACCTTC.

This clonotype has a handful of counts. This chain links TRBV7-2 with TRBJ2-7; TRBD1 or TRBD2 may be the D gene (5 bases each). The CDR3 spans 17 residues. Looked up from germline, CDR1 is SGHTA and CDR2 is FQGNSA. Trimming cost V 3 bases and J 2 bases, with 20 bases left between them. The CDR3 DNA follows: TGTGCCAGCAGCTTCTCTCCGGACGGGACGACTCCCTACGAGCAGTACTTC. It yields the protein CASSFSPDGTTPYEQYF.

This chain connects TRBV30 to TRBJ2-7, with D unclear. V was clipped by 2 bases and J by 2 bases, with 4 bases between them. The CDR3 is 11 residues long. CDR1 and CDR2 (germline): GTSNPN, SVGIG (reference sequence). The DNA for the CDR3 is TGTGCCTGGAGTACCCCCTACGAGCAGTACTTC. It is translated as CAWSTPYEQYF.